This TCR beta chain appears in the sequencing data of a study of cytotoxic CD8 clonotypes in ibrutinib-treated CLL. CDR1 SGHDT and CDR2 YYEEEE come from the germline V gene. V gave up 3 bases and J gave up 2 bases, with 8 bases separating them. This CDR3 is 13 amino acids long. The study, taken as a whole, reports: Public clonotypes proved infrequent, and on treatment they shrank or remained steady. The study found clonality rose at ibrutinib response, then fell toward baseline at progression. At baseline, clonality was higher than in age-matched healthy donors and correlated with CD8+ counts.

TCRdb's table, derived via immunoSEQ multiplex PCR, lists solely in-frame clones and lacks some. The table lists 150,000 to 200,000 clones, less than 85% of them singletons. Turning to this clone: Its antigen is still unknown.

This specimen consisted of PBMCs, obtained after 24 months of ibrutinib treatment. V and J are TRBV5-6 and TRBJ2-5; D unclear. This TCR derives from a human donor with chronic lymphocytic leukemia. CDR3 DNA sequence: TGTGCCAGCAGCTGGGGATATCAAGAGACCCAGTACTTC. It specifies CASSWGYQETQYF.